This T cell receptor (beta chain) was captured by sequencing in a study of cytomegalovirus exposure and HLA in healthy donors. Study-wide results and caveats: A later analysis linked a missense DCLRE1C variant to TCR beta V- and J-gene trimming. The study listed 150 to 200 cytomegalovirus-associated TCR beta chains. In an earlier analysis, productive rearrangement rates for most beta V segments clustered near 87% or 30%. Reported performance of the classifier showed diagnosis of cytomegalovirus status with high specificity and sensitivity.

The CDR3 extends over 14 amino acids. Germline trimming cut 3 bases from V and 3 bases from J; bases unmatched to any gene: 5. From germline, CDR1 is SGHRS and CDR2 YFSETQ. With 60 Vbeta and 13 Jbeta primers, the PCR was carried out. The assay was immunoSEQ multiplex PCR, and TCRdb's table has in-frame clones only and misses some. The table includes approximately 150,000 clones, roughly 68% detected once. In regard to this clone: Its specificity is unknown.

The chain links TRBV5-1 to TRBJ2-7, with TRBD1 matching 8 bases. The sample consisted of PBMCs. This TCR derives from a man between 60 and 75 years old in good health and CMV-seronegative. Written as DNA, the CDR3 is TGCGCCAGCAGCTCGGGACAGGTAGGCTACGAGCAGTACTTC. Encoded protein: CASSSGQVGYEQYF.